Presented here are 7 T cell receptor beta chains from one specimen sequenced in a study of blood T cell repertoires in COVID-19. Clones were sequenced by immunoSEQ multiplex PCR, and TCRdb holds only the in-frame ones, with some missing. The sample lists around 110,000 clones, roughly 79% occurring once. Sequencing input: peripheral blood. All receptors derive from a man in his 70s with active or convalescent COVID-19.

The chain couples TRBV3-1 (or the pseudogene TRBV3-2) to TRBJ1-1; TRBD1 matches 8 bases. J lost 5 bases, V lost 3 bases, and 2 bases had no gene match. Germline V gene sequence: CDR1 LGHDT, CDR2 YNNKEL (reference sequence). CDR3 length equals 13 residues. CDR3 sequence reads: CASSQTGVTEAFF. CDR3 in DNA: TGTGCCAGCAGCCAGACAGGGGTGACTGAAGCTTTCTTT.

The chain joins TRBV5-1 to TRBJ1-4; 9 positions agree with TRBD1. Per the germline V gene, CDR1 is SGHRS and CDR2 is YFSETQ. J was trimmed by 5 bases and V by 5 bases; bases with no gene match: 13. The length of the CDR3 is 17 residues. The CDR3, as DNA: TGCGCCAGCAGTATTACCGGGACAGGGCTAGTAAATGAAAAACTGTTTTTT. Protein product: CASSITGTGLVNEKLFF.

This chain connects TRBV7-3 to TRBJ2-3; D is perhaps TRBD1 (6 bases). V dropped 5 bases and J dropped 2 bases, with 11 bases sitting between them. This CDR3 region has 14 residues. In germline, CDR1 is SGHTA, CDR2 FQGTGA. In nucleotides, the CDR3 is TGTGCCAGCAGCCCGGACAGAAACACAGATACGCAGTATTTT. Translating gives CASSPDRNTDTQYF.

The chain uses TRBV10-3 and TRBJ1-3; 8 nucleotides line up with TRBD1. Germline CDR1 ENHRY, CDR2 SYGVKD. V gave up 10 bases and J gave up 4 bases; unmatched junction bases: 3. The CDR3 runs to 12 residues. The CDR3 DNA sequence: TGTGCCAGCCGGGACAGGGGAAACACCATATATTTT. It encodes CASRDRGNTIYF.

The V gene is TRBV6-1, the J gene TRBJ1-6; the match to TRBD1 covers 7 bases. This CDR3 region has 15 residues. Germline V gene sequence: CDR1 MNHNS, CDR2 SASEGT. J was trimmed by 7 bases and V by 3 bases; bases with no gene match: 6. The CDR3 protein is CASSERGQKNSPLHF. The CDR3 nucleotides are TGTGCCAGCAGTGAGCGGGGACAGAAGAATTCACCCCTCCACTTT.

The chain links TRBV28 to TRBJ1-2; weak D call: TRBD1 (6 bases). Germline assignment: CDR1 MDHEN and CDR2 SYDVKM. This CDR3 region has 13 residues. Trimming shortened V by 3 bases and J by 5 bases, and 10 bases separated the two germline ends. CDR3 coding DNA: TGTGCCAGCAGTTTGGGGGGGGCATATGGCTACACCTTC. Protein: CASSLGGAYGYTF.

The V and J genes are TRBV29-1 and TRBJ1-2; D uncertain. The CDR3 spans 14 residues. V lost 4 bases to trimming and J lost 8 bases, with 20 bases between them. CDR1 is SQVTM, CDR2 ANQGSEA, per germline. CDR3: CSVAEKRQVGGYTF. CDR3 DNA sequence: TGCAGCGTTGCGGAAAAGCGGCAGGTTGGGGGCTACACCTTC.